The 8 T cell receptor beta chains below come from one sample, sequenced in a study of cytomegalovirus exposure and HLA in healthy donors. Both 60 Vbeta primers and 13 Jbeta primers went into the PCR. The data were produced by immunoSEQ multiplex PCR, yet TCRdb's version contains in-frame clones alone and is incomplete. Among under 250,000 clones listed, almost 80% were seen once. Sequenced sample: PBMCs. These receptors all come from a male donor in good health and CMV-seronegative.

This chain connects TRBV10-2 to TRBJ2-2; 16 nucleotides align to TRBD2. With 7 bases clipped from V and 5 bases from J, the junction kept 13 bases outside the gene matches. Per the germline V gene, CDR1 is WSHSY and CDR2 is SAAADI. The CDR3 runs to 19 residues. DNA of the CDR3: TGCGCCAGCAAGCGGGCCGGGACTAGCGGGAGGGGGGAGACCGGGGAGCTGTTTTTT. It translates to CASKRAGTSGRGETGELFF.

The V call is TRBV10-3, the J call TRBJ1-2, with unresolved D. The ends were cut back, 0 bases at V and 8 bases at J, with 13 bases in the middle. The CDR3 sequence is 14 residues long. The germline V gene has CDR1 ENHRY and CDR2 SYGVKD. CDR3 coding DNA: TGTGCCATCAGTGAGTCGGGGAGGGTTCGCGGCTACACCTTC. Protein product: CAISESGRVRGYTF.

This clone was detected a few times. The chain couples TRBV6-5 to TRBJ2-7; 9 bases agree with TRBD1. The CDR3 consists of 16 residues. Trimming at V came to 2 bases and at J to 5 bases, leaving 10 bases not matched to a gene. Germline values: CDR1 MNHEY, CDR2 SVGAGI. Here the CDR3 DNA reads TGTGCCAGCAGTTACGTATTCCCGGGACAGGGTAACGAGCAGTACTTC. The encoded protein is CASSYVFPGQGNEQYF.

This clone has just a few counts. The chain combines TRBV6-1 with TRBJ1-4; D unclear. The V gene lost 1 base and the J gene lost 8 bases, with 17 bases spanning the gap. Germline V gene data show CDR1 as MNHNS and CDR2 as SASEGT. The CDR3 runs to 16 residues. CDR3 in amino acids: CASSEGVGQGSEKLFF. The CDR3 region has the DNA TGTGCCAGCAGTGAAGGAGTGGGCCAAGGCTCCGAAAAACTGTTTTTT.

The rearrangement joins TRBV5-4 to TRBJ1-1; possibly TRBD1 for D (6 bases). The CDR3 covers 13 residues. Germline assignment: CDR1 SGHNT and CDR2 YYREEE (reference sequence). Trimming cost V 3 bases and J 4 bases, with 10 bases left between them. CDR3 protein: CASSSTGRTEAFF. As DNA, the CDR3 is TGTGCCAGCAGCTCTACAGGGCGCACTGAAGCTTTCTTT.

The V gene is TRBV25-1, the J gene TRBJ1-2, with D unresolved. The V end was cut by 8 bases, the J end by 0 bases, with 7 bases between. Per the germline V gene, CDR1 is MGHDK and CDR2 is SYGVNS. The CDR3 has 12 amino acids. This CDR3 reads CASSFTNYGYTF. For the CDR3, the DNA is TGTGCCAGCTCCTTTACTAACTATGGCTACACCTTC.

The rearrangement links TRBV19 to TRBJ2-2; maybe TRBD1 (6 bases). The CDR3 length is 15 residues. Trimming left V 6 bases short and J 1 base short, with 12 bases between. Germline V gene sequence: CDR1 LNHDA, CDR2 SQIVND (reference sequence). CDR3 coding DNA: TGTGCCAGTAGGGGCCGACAGGAGAACACCGGGGAGCTGTTTTTT. Its translation is CASRGRQENTGELFF.

As DNA, the CDR3 is TGTGCCAGCAGTTTAAGGAGGGGGCGTGAAACTGGAAACACCATATATTTT. Translated, it gives CASSLRRGRETGNTIYF. The chain uses TRBV28 and TRBJ1-3; 7 nucleotides agree with TRBD1. The germline CDR1 and CDR2 sequences are MDHEN and SYDVKM. J was trimmed by 2 bases and V by 2 bases; bases with no gene match: 9. The CDR3 has 17 residues.